This T cell receptor beta chain comes out of a study of glioma-infiltrating T cells after dendritic cell vaccination. Study-wide points: Patients with more pretreatment TILs had longer time to progression and survival.

This clone came up a few times. The antigen is undetermined. Selection required adequate fresh-frozen tumor tissue plus more than two years' survival data. Assay used: immunoSEQ multiplex PCR; TCRdb lists only in-frame clones, some missing. The sample lists roughly 100,000 clones, roughly 80% occurring once. This sequence originates from a human donor with glioblastoma. This specimen was blood, taken before dendritic cell vaccination.

The CDR3 DNA reads TGTGCCAGCAGCTTGAGGACAGGGTTCAGTGGAAACACCATATATTTT. Its protein product is CASSLRTGFSGNTIYF. V and J are TRBV5-6 and TRBJ1-3; 8 nucleotides agree with TRBD1. CDR1 is SGHDT and CDR2 is YYEEEE in the germline V gene. This CDR3 region has 16 residues. Trimming removed 1 base from V and 3 bases from J; junction bases left unmatched: 6.